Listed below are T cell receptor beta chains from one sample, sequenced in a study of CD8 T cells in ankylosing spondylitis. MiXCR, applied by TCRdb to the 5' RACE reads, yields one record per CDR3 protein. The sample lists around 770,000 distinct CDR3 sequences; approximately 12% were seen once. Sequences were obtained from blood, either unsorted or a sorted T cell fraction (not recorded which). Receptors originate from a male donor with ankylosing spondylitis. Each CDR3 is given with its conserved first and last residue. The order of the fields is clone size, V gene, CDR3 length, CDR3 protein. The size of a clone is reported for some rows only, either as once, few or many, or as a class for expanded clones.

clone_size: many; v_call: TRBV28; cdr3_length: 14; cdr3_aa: CASLYHRAAGGYTF
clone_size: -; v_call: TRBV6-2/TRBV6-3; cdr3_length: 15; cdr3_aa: CASSYHRVMNQPQHF
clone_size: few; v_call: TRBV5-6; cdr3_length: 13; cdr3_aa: CASSMRAPYEQYF
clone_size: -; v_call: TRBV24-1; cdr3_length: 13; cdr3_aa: CASGATNTGELFF
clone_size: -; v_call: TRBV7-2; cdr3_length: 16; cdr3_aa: CASSPSMGLINTEAFF
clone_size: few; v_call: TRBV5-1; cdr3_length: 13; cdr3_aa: CASSDPPTREQYF
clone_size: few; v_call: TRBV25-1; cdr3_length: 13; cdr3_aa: CASSETATGEQFF
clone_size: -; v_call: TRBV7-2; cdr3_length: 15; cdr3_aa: CASSSQIHNNSPLHF
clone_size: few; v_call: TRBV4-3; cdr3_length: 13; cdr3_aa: CASSQDNRETQYF
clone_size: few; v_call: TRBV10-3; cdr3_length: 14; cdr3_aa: CAIRGQGGNQPQHF
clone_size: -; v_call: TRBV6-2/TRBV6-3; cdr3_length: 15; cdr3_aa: CASSYSMGRGWPQHF
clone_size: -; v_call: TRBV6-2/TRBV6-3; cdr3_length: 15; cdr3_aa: CASSYVSVWGYEQYF
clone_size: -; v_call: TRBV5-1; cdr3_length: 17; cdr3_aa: CASSFGGRGFMDTEAFF